This T cell receptor beta chain was retrieved from a study of blood T cell repertoires in COVID-19. About the study: Sites across the United States, Italy and Spain contributed samples from acute and convalescent COVID-19. PBMCs, B-cell-depleted T cells, or T cells provided the cDNA or gDNA that made up the material.

Original analysis: Reference gene primer amplification gave nucleated cell count estimates. Measured with immunoSEQ multiplex PCR; TCRdb has only the in-frame clones, and not every one. Clone size and the V and J calls come from that table; the DNA yielded D and trimming. Altogether under 90,000 clones are present, about 80% being singletons, with the ten largest covering approximately 5.7%. The CDR3 runs to 13 residues. With V trimmed by 7 bases and J by 5 bases, 6 bases remained unmatched. Germline V lookup: CDR1 SQVTM, CDR2 ANQGSEA. The clonotype was recovered from a man in his fifties with active or convalescent COVID-19. The source material was peripheral blood. The gene calls are TRBV29-1 and TRBJ1-1; 11 positions agree with TRBD1. The CDR3 coding sequence is TGCAGCGCTGGACAGGGGGCGGGAACTGAAGCTTTCTTT. Translating gives CSAGQGAGTEAFF.